One and the same sample provided the 17 T cell receptor beta chains below, sequenced in a study of CD8 T cells in Susac syndrome. Reverse transcription of about 0.5 to 1 ug RNA used random hexamers. MiXCR, run by TCRdb on the immunoSEQ multiplex PCR reads, gives a single entry per CDR3 protein. The data hold 200,000 to 250,000 distinct CDR3 sequences, with roughly 96% observed a single time. Sequencing input: CD4+ T cells from PBMCs. Receptor source: a human donor with multiple sclerosis.

The chain joins TRBV12-3 or TRBV12-4 to TRBJ2-7; D possibly corresponds to TRBD2 (6 bases). The CDR3 is made up of 13 amino acids. V was cut by 6 bases and J by 0 bases, with 9 bases left in between. This chain's CDR3 is CASRPGLSYEQYF. The CDR3, as DNA: TGTGCCAGCAGACCGGGACTCTCCTACGAGCAGTACTTC.

This clonotype was seen only once. The CDR3 DNA reads as TGTGCCAGCAGCTTGTTCAGTGGGACCCAGTACTTC. Its protein is CASSLFSGTQYF. V is TRBV5-6 and J is TRBJ2-5, with D unclear. Germline V gene sequence: CDR1 SGHDT, CDR2 YYEEEE. The V end lost 1 base, the J end lost 7 bases, and 8 bases lay between the germline ends. The CDR3 loop spans 12 amino acids.

The V and J genes are TRBV29-1 and TRBJ2-1, with a tentative D call TRBD2 (6 bases). CDR1 is SQVTM, CDR2 ANQGSEA, per germline. This CDR3 region has 12 residues. V was pared by 5 bases and J by 6 bases, with 11 bases between. CDR3 bases: TGCAGCGTTCGTCCGGGAGTCAATGAGCAGTTCTTC. Translation: CSVRPGVNEQFF.

This chain links TRBV3-1 with TRBJ2-1; the D gene is possibly TRBD1 (6 bases). With 2 bases removed from V and 8 bases from J, the gap between germline ends came to 10 bases. Germline-derived CDR1 and CDR2 are LGHDT and YNNKEL (reference sequence). This CDR3 comprises 13 residues. CDR3 sequence reads: CASSQRDIYEQFF. The CDR3 DNA sequence: TGTGCCAGCAGCCAACGGGACATCTATGAGCAGTTCTTC.

The rearrangement links TRBV13 to TRBJ2-7; 9 nucleotides match TRBD1. J was trimmed by 13 bases and V by 5 bases; bases with no gene match: 12. CDR1 PRHDT and CDR2 FYEKMQ come from the germline V gene (reference sequence). The CDR3 is 13 residues long. CDR3 loop: CASSQVRGTGRYF. CDR3 DNA sequence: TGTGCCAGCAGCCAAGTGAGAGGGACAGGGCGCTACTTC.

The CDR3 here is CSVRQARETQYF. In DNA, the CDR3 is TGCAGCGTTAGACAGGCTCGGGAGACCCAGTACTTC. The V call is TRBV29-1, the J call TRBJ2-5, with D tentatively TRBD1 (6 bases). Germline V CDR1 and CDR2: SQVTM, ANQGSEA. The CDR3 is made up of 12 amino acids. Trimming stripped 5 bases from V and 5 bases from J, with 12 bases between.

The CDR3 spells CASSPRVVNTEAFF. DNA of the CDR3: TGTGCCAGCAGCCCCCGGGTAGTGAACACTGAAGCTTTCTTT. V gene TRBV3-1 combines with J gene TRBJ1-1, with unresolved D. V shed 4 bases and J shed 0 bases, with 9 bases lying between them. This CDR3 contains 14 residues. Germline CDR1 is LGHDT and CDR2 is YNNKEL (reference sequence).

This clonotype was observed a single time. The V and J genes are TRBV12-3 or TRBV12-4 and TRBJ1-1; 7 nucleotides agree with TRBD1. The CDR3 length is 15 residues. Trimming took 4 bases from V and 3 from J; bases not matched to a gene: 8. The CDR3 protein is CASSYTRQGYTEAFF. The CDR3 DNA reads TGTGCCAGCAGTTATACACGACAGGGATACACTGAAGCTTTCTTT.

The chain has TRBV5-4 and TRBJ2-1; 10 bases line up with TRBD2. With 3 bases clipped from V and 7 bases from J, the junction kept 13 bases outside the gene matches. Germline lookup yields CDR1 SGHNT and CDR2 YYREEE (reference sequence). The CDR3 length is 17 residues. The chain's CDR3 is CASSSAGERGGRNEQFF. The CDR3 region has the DNA TGTGCCAGCAGCTCAGCGGGGGAGCGGGGGGGCAGGAATGAGCAGTTCTTC.

The DNA of the CDR3 is TGTGCCAGCAAGAAGGGACAGGGGGCTTATGGCTACACCTTC. It translates to CASKKGQGAYGYTF. The chain carries TRBV5-6 and TRBJ1-2, with 12 bases matching TRBD1. The V and J ends lost 6 bases and 5 bases, in that order; junction bases with no gene match: 5. CDR3 size: 14 residues. Germline-derived CDR1 and CDR2 are SGHDT and YYEEEE.

The rearrangement joins TRBV2 to TRBJ1-5; TRBD1 agrees at 7 bases. With 1 base clipped from V and 3 bases from J, the junction kept 6 bases outside the gene matches. From germline, CDR1 is SNHLY and CDR2 FYNNEI. CDR3 length equals 16 residues. The CDR3 spells CASSEGGQRLNQPQHF. The CDR3, as DNA: TGTGCCAGCAGTGAAGGGGGACAGCGACTCAATCAGCCCCAGCATTTT.

The genes are TRBV7-7 and TRBJ2-7, with 7 positions matching TRBD1. V dropped 5 bases and J dropped 6; count of bases not matched to a gene: 7. Germline CDR1 and CDR2: SSHAT and FNYEAQ (reference sequence). The CDR3 extends over 13 amino acids. The CDR3 region is CASSTDRAGEQYF. Here the CDR3 DNA reads TGTGCCAGCAGCACAGACAGGGCGGGCGAGCAGTACTTC.

The chain has TRBV20-1 and TRBJ2-1; the match to TRBD2 covers 8 bases. The CDR3 spans 16 residues. J lost 6 bases, V lost 1 base, and 11 bases had no gene match. From germline, CDR1 is DFQATT and CDR2 SNEGSKA (reference sequence). The DNA of the CDR3 is TGCAGTGCTAGAGTTGTGGGACTAGGGAGGGCCAATGAGCAGTTCTTC. Translated, it gives CSARVVGLGRANEQFF.

V and J are TRBV12-3 or TRBV12-4 and TRBJ2-7; D gene unclear. The CDR3 is 14 amino acids. Trimming cost V 2 bases and J 3 bases, with 11 bases left between them. CDR3 protein: CASSLRNTNYEQYF. The CDR3 region has the DNA TGTGCCAGCAGTTTAAGGAACACCAACTACGAGCAGTACTTC.

The rearrangement uses TRBV29-1 and TRBJ2-6; no clear D. CDR3 size: 15 residues. Germline values: CDR1 SQVTM, CDR2 ANQGSEA. The ends were cut back, 4 bases at V and 0 bases at J, with 10 bases in the middle. CDR3 region: CSVVLVSSGANVLTF. The CDR3 nucleotides are TGCAGCGTTGTTTTAGTTAGCTCTGGGGCCAACGTCCTGACTTTC.

The chain links TRBV29-1 to TRBJ2-3; D is unclear. The ends were cut back, 7 bases at V and 6 bases at J, with 11 bases in the middle. CDR3 length: 11 residues. CDR1 SQVTM and CDR2 ANQGSEA come from the germline V gene. CDR3 bases: TGCAGCGCGGATTGGGCGGATACGCAGTATTTT. It specifies CSADWADTQYF.

This chain joins TRBV9 and TRBJ1-2; perhaps TRBD1 as D (6 bases). V was clipped by 1 base and J by 8 bases, with 18 bases between them. Germline-derived CDR1 and CDR2 are SGDLS and YYNGEE. CDR3 length equals 15 residues. The CDR3 loop reads CASSVSPDRPSGYTF. The CDR3, as DNA: TGTGCCAGCAGCGTAAGTCCCGACAGGCCCTCCGGCTACACCTTC. Complete variable domain (other parts from reference TRBV9 and TRBJ1-2): DSGVTQTPKHLITATGQRVTLRCSPRSGDLSVYWYQQSLDQGLQFLIQYYNGEERAKGNILERFSAQQFPDLHSELNLSSLELGDSALYFCASSVSPDRPSGYTFGSGTRLTVV.